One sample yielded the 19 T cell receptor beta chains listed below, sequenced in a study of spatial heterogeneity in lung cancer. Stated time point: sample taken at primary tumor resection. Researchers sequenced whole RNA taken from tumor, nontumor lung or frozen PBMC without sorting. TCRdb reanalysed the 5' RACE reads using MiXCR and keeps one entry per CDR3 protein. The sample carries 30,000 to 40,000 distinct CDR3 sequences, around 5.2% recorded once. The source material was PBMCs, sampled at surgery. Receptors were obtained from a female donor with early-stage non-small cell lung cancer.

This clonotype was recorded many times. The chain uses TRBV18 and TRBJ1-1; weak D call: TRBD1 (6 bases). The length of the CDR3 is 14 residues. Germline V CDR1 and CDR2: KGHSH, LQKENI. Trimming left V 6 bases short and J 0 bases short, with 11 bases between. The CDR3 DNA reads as TGTGCCAGCTCCCACGACAGGATGAACACTGAAGCTTTCTTT. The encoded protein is CASSHDRMNTEAFF.

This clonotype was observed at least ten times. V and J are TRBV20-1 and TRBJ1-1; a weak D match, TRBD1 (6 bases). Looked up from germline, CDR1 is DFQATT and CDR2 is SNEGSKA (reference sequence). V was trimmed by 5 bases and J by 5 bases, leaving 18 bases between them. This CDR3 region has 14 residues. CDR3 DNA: TGCAGTGCTCCCACCAGGGGAGTGGATACTGAAGCTTTCTTT. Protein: CSAPTRGVDTEAFF.

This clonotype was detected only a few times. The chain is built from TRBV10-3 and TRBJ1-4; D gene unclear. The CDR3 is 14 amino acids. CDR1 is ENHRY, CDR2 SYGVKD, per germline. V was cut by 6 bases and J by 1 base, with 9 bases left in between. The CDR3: CAIRETLTNEKLFF. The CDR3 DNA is TGTGCCATCAGGGAGACATTAACTAATGAAAAACTGTTTTTT.

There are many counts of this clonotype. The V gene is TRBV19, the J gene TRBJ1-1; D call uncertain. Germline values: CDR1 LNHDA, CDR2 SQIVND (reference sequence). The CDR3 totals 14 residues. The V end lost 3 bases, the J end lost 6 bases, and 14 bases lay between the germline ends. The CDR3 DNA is TGTGCCAGTAGTATCGGTGACATTGGGTCTGAAGCTTTCTTT. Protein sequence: CASSIGDIGSEAFF.

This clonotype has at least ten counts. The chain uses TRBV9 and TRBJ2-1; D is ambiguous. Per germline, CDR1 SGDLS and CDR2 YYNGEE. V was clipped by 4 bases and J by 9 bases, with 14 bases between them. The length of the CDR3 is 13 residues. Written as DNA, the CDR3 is TGTGCCAGCAGCCCCCGGAACCAAGGTGAGCAGTTCTTC. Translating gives CASSPRNQGEQFF. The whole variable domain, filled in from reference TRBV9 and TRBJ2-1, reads DSGVTQTPKHLITATGQRVTLRCSPRSGDLSVYWYQQSLDQGLQFLIQYYNGEERAKGNILERFSAQQFPDLHSELNLSSLELGDSALYFCASSPRNQGEQFFGPGTRLTVL.

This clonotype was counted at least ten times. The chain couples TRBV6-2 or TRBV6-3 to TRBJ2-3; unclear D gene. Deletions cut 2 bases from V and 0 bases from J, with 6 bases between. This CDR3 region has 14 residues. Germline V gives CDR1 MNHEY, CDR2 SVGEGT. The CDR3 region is CASSYAVSTDTQYF. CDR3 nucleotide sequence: TGTGCCAGCAGTTACGCTGTCAGCACAGATACGCAGTATTTT.

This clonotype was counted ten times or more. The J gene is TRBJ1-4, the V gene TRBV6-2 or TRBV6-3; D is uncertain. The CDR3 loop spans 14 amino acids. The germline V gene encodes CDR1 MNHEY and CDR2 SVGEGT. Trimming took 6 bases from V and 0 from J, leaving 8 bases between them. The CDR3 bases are TGTGCCAGCAGCTGGACTGCAACTAATGAAAAACTGTTTTTT. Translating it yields CASSWTATNEKLFF.

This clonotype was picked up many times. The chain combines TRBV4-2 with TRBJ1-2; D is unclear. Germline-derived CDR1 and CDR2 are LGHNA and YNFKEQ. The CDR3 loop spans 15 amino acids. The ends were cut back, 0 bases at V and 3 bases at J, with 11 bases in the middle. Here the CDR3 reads CASSQDWSRDYGYTF. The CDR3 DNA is TGTGCCAGCAGCCAAGATTGGAGTAGAGACTATGGCTACACCTTC.

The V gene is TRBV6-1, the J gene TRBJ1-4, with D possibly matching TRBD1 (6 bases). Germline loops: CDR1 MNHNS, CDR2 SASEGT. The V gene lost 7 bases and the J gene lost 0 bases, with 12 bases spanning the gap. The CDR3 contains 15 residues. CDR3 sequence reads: CASTQGGATNEKLFF. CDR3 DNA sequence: TGTGCCAGCACCCAAGGGGGGGCAACTAATGAAAAACTGTTTTTT.

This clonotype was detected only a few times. The CDR3 nucleotides are TGCAGTGCACGGGCTAGCGGGGGTTACGAGCAGTACTTC. Residues: CSARASGGYEQYF. The J gene is TRBJ2-7, the V gene TRBV20-1; 10 bases fit TRBD2. Looked up from germline, CDR1 is DFQATT and CDR2 is SNEGSKA (reference sequence). This CDR3 region has 13 residues. Losses at the gene ends were 6 bases for V and 4 bases for J; bases not matched to a gene: 6.

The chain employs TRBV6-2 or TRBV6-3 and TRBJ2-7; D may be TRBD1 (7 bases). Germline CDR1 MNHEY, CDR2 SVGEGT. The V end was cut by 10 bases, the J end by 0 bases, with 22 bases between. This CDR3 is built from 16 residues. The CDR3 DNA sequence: TGTGCCACCAGAGTCCTGGCGGGACAGCGCTCCTACGAGCAGTACTTC. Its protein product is CATRVLAGQRSYEQYF.

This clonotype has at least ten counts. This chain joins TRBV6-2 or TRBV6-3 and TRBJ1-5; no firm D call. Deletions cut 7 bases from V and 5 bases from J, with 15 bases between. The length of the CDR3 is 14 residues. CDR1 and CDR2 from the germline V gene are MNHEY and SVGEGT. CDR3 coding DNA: TGTGCCAGCACCGGCGAGGACGGATATCAGCCCCAGCATTTT. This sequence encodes CASTGEDGYQPQHF.

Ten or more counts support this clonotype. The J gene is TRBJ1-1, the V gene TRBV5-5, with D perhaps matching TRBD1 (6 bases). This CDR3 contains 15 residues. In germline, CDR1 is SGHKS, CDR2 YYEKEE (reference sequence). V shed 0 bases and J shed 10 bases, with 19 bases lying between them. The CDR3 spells CASSLGPGTPAAAFF. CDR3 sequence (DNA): TGTGCCAGCAGCTTGGGCCCCGGGACACCCGCGGCAGCTTTCTTT.

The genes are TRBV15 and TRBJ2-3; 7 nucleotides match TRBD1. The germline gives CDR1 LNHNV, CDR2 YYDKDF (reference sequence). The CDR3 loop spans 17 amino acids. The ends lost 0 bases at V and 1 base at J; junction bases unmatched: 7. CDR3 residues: CATSRDQRQGGTDTQYF. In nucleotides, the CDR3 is TGTGCCACCAGCAGAGACCAGAGACAGGGAGGCACAGATACGCAGTATTTT.

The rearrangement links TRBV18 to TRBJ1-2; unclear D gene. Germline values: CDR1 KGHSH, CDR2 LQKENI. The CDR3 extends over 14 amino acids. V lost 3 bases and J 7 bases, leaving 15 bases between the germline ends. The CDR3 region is CASSPSSDGSGYTF. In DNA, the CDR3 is TGTGCCAGCTCACCGAGTTCGGACGGTTCTGGCTACACCTTC. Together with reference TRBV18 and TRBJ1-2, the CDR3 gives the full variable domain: NAGVMQNPRHLVRRRGQEARLRCSPMKGHSHVYWYRQLPEEGLKFMVYLQKENIIDESGMPKERFSAEFPKEGPSILRIQQVVRGDSAAYFCASSPSSDGSGYTFGSGTRLTVV.

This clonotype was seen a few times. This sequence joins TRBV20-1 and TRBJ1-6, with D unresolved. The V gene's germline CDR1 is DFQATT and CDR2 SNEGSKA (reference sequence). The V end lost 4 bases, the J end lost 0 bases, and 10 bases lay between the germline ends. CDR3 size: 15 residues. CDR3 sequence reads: CSAKAGSSYNSPLHF. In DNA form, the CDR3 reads TGCAGTGCTAAAGCTGGGAGCTCCTATAATTCACCCCTCCACTTT.

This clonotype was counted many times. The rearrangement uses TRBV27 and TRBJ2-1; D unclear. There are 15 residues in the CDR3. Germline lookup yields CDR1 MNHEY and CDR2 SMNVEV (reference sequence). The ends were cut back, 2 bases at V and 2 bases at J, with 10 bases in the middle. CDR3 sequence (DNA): TGTGCCAGCAGTTTAGGCAGGTCGACCTACAATGAGCAGTTCTTC. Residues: CASSLGRSTYNEQFF.

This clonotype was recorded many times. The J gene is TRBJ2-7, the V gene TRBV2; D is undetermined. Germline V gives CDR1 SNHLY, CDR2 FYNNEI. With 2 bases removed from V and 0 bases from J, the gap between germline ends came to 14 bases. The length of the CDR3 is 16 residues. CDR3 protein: CASSERRRGGSYEQYF. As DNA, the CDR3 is TGTGCCAGCAGTGAACGCCGGAGAGGTGGCTCCTACGAGCAGTACTTC.

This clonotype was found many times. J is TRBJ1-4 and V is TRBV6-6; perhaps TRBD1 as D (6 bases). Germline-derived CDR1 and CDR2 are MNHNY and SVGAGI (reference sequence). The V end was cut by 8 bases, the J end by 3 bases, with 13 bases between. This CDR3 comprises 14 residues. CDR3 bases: TGTGCCAGCGGAGTGGGGGCAGCTAATGAAAAACTGTTTTTT. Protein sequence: CASGVGAANEKLFF.